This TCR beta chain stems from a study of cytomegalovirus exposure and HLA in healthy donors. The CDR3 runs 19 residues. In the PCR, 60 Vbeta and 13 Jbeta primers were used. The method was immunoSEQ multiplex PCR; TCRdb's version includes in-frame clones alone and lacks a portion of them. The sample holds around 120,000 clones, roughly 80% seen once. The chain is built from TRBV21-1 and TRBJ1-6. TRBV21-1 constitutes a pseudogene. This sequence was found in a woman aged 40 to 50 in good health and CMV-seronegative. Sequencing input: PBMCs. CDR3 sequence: CASSKRRTARVGDNSPLHF. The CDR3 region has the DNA TGTGCCAGCAGCAAAAGACGGACGGCGAGGGTGGGAGATAATTCACCCCTCCACTTT.